This T cell receptor (beta chain) was profiled in a study of regulatory T cells. The CDR3 loop spans 16 amino acids. The V and J ends lost 0 bases and 0 bases respectively, with 10 bases between them. Per germline, CDR1 SGHRS and CDR2 YFSETQ. Findings and limits, study-wide: Hydrophobic residues at CDR3 positions 6 and 7 were enriched in conventional CD4+ T cells of CD3G-deficient patients.

The primer mix had 52 TRBV and 13 TRBJ primers. Some clones are missing from TCRdb's copy, which holds only in-frame ones; the method was immunoSEQ multiplex PCR. The sample lists almost 30,000 clones; 85% to 95% were seen once. This clone has only one observation. Its antigen is still unknown. V gene TRBV5-1 combines with J gene TRBJ1-3; tentative D call: TRBD1 (6 bases). Sequencing was performed on conventional CD4+ T cells sorted from blood. The TCR originated in a person aged 18-35 years with CD3G deficiency. The CDR3 DNA reads TGCGCCAGCAGCTTGGGGGGACACCTCTCTGGAAACACCATATATTTT. Protein sequence: CASSLGGHLSGNTIYF.